This TCR beta chain was observed in a study of cytotoxic CD8 clonotypes in ibrutinib-treated CLL (dated by TCRdb to the early 2020s). Concerning the study at large: The cohort had about a dozen relapsed/refractory and more than 14 treatment-naive patients; under 18 were IGHV unmutated. Cryopreserved peripheral blood mononuclear cells were obtained before treatment, at response, and at either sustained remission or disease progression. Responses were partial in roughly 24 patients and complete in 2; after median approximately 5.5 years follow-up, about 14 stayed in remission and 12 progressed. The response samples were drawn at a median of approximately 11 months into treatment, with a range of about 6 to 36 months. Patients were still on ibrutinib when every remission and progressive disease sample was collected. Longitudinal samples were obtainable from about 30% of the roughly 90 participants in the trial. On average, each sample had 255,043 productive templates and more than 75,000 productive rearrangements. On the study overall, not on this receptor specifically: Lymph node repertoires were not examined, and the timing of sampling was not matched between patients in sustained remission and those whose disease progressed. Public clonotypes were rare and either contracted or stayed stable during treatment, and the rise in clonality at ibrutinib response reflected the expansion of private clonotypes. Clonality rose at ibrutinib response, remained stable during sustained remission, and dropped back toward baseline at progression. Baseline clonality exceeded that of age-matched healthy donors and correlated strongly with circulating CD8+ T-cell counts.

Trimmed from V: 5 bases; trimmed from J: 0 bases; junction bases lacking a gene match: 9. From its cysteine to its phenylalanine, the CDR3 spans 18 amino acids. The DNA shown is the 54-base CDR3, in frame from base 1. CDR1 and CDR2 (SGHVS, FNYEAQ) derive from the germline V gene. Explained via the paper, the time point label denotes: progressive disease on ibrutinib. For TCR beta library preparation, around 2.1 micrograms of genomic DNA were extracted from the cryopreserved PBMCs. High-throughput TCR beta sequencing was performed on longitudinal blood samples from CLL patients receiving ibrutinib monotherapy. The patients took part in an open-label, single-center phase 2 trial of ibrutinib monotherapy. Each clonotype received, on average, approximately 9.9x coverage in deep resolution sequencing performed on a MiSeq, where the target depth lay between 1 in 1 million and 1 in 200,000 T cells. TCR beta libraries were generated with the immunoSEQ hsTCRB Kit. The study's own analysis went as follows. The data were analyzed with ImmunoSEQ Analyzer and ImmunoSEQ Data Assistant, and V, D and J gene assignments followed IMGT definitions. Clonality, which ranges from 0 to 1, was calculated as one minus the normalized Shannon entropy of productive rearrangement frequencies. Only overrepresented clonotypes making up at least 0.05% of each patient's repertoire were included in the public clonotype analysis. Repertoires from 10 to 15 age-matched healthy donors in immuneACCESS were used as clonality controls. Not all clones reach the TCRdb copy of this immuneACCESS table, which keeps in-frame sequences only. Checked studies attribute under half of the gap to unresolved V genes and leave the rest unexplained. V and J calls and clone size are given by that table; D and trimming were obtained from the DNA. The table for this sample lists 11,000 or so clones; approximately 80% of them were counted only once. About 16% of the sample is taken by the ten largest.

This clone occurred once. Its cognate antigen has yet to be identified. Base qualities are not recorded, but no much larger clone differs from it by a single base. The source of this sequence is a human donor with chronic lymphocytic leukemia. The sequence links TRBV7-6 to TRBJ2-2; 10 central bases correspond to TRBD2. This specimen was PBMCs, taken at disease progression, from a patient treated with ibrutinib. The sequenced DNA is TGTGCCAGCAGCCCGAGCCTGGGACTAGCGCCGAACACCGGGGAGCTGTTTTTT. It specifies CASSPSLGLAPNTGELFF.